This record looks at one T cell receptor (beta chain) sequence and its context. Its antigen is as yet unknown. Stated treatment: roughly 19 received Ad26.COV2.S at low or high dose, single or two shots; roughly five received placebo; per-sample allocation not given. Sample collection was performed on day 63 after the first vaccine or placebo injection. An adult donor aged 18-55 years was enrolled in Boston. The administered vaccine (an Ad26 vector) expressed Wuhan-strain SARS-CoV-2 spike. The entry originates in a study of Ad26.COV2.S vaccination and SARS-CoV-2 variants. The assay was immunoSEQ multiplex PCR, and TCRdb's table has in-frame clones only and misses some. Here the sample spans 320,000 or so clones, almost 90% being singletons. Notes on the study in general: Estimates derived from TCR breadth and depth analyses may have underestimated total T cell responses.

Sequenced material: peripheral blood, taken in a trial of Ad26.COV2.S vaccine versus placebo. This clonotype was obtained from a person aged 18-60 years who received the Ad26.COV2.S COVID-19 vaccine or a placebo.

The CDR3 reads CASETGGTDTQYF. The DNA of the CDR3 is TGTGCCAGTGAAACAGGAGGCACAGATACGCAGTATTTT. This chain joins TRBV19 and TRBJ2-3, with D possibly being TRBD1 (5 bases). V lost 8 bases to trimming and J lost 1 base, with 10 bases between them. Germline values: CDR1 LNHDA, CDR2 SQIVND (reference sequence). The CDR3 loop spans 13 amino acids.